This TCR beta chain derives from a study of cytomegalovirus exposure and HLA in healthy donors. V was cut by 5 bases and J by 8 bases, with 11 bases left in between. From germline, CDR1 is MDHEN and CDR2 SYDVKM. The CDR3 is made up of 12 amino acids. Primers: 60 Vbeta forward and 13 Jbeta reverse. TCRdb's copy holds only in-frame clones and misses some; the assay was immunoSEQ multiplex PCR. The sample includes around 130,000 clones, 80% to 90% of them seen just once. Nominal health characterized the donors when sampled, though unrecorded immune exposures were likely. Sample: PBMCs. The chain carries TRBV28 and TRBJ2-3; no clear D. The sequence was collected from a woman aged 18-30 years in good health and CMV-seropositive. For the CDR3, the DNA is TGTGCCAGCAGTACCAATACTGCTACGCAGTATTTT. It translates to CASSTNTATQYF.